These 25 T cell receptor beta chains originate from one sample sequenced in a study of post-analysis software for immune sequencing data. Unique molecular identifiers had been added to the TCR beta cDNA libraries. TCRdb itself ran the PCR reads through MiXCR, one entry per CDR3 protein. The profile shows about 620,000 distinct CDR3 sequences, around 47% of them singletons. What these receptors recognize is not known. Findings and limits, study-wide: TRBV5-6, TRBV5-1 and TRBV20-1 were among four or five TRBV segments more frequent in patients than controls.

Sequenced: blood. These receptors originate from a girl between 10 and 17 years old with multiple sclerosis.

This clonotype was counted a few times. This chain joins TRBV5-1 and TRBJ2-3; 10 positions agree with TRBD2. V lost 2 bases, J lost 4 bases, and 4 bases stayed unmatched. Germline CDR1 is SGHRS and CDR2 is YFSETQ. CDR3 length: 15 amino acids. Written as DNA, the CDR3 is TGCGCCAGCAGCTTAAGACTAGCGGGTCCAGATACGCAGTATTTT. Translating gives CASSLRLAGPDTQYF.

The V and J genes are TRBV20-1 and TRBJ1-6; unclear D gene. The V and J ends lost 0 bases and 9 bases respectively, with 12 bases between them. This CDR3 region has 14 residues. CDR1 and CDR2 (germline): DFQATT, SNEGSKA (reference sequence). Here the CDR3 reads CSARDRGPSSPLHF. DNA of the CDR3: TGCAGTGCTAGAGATCGGGGTCCATCTTCACCCCTCCACTTT.

The chain links TRBV12-3 or TRBV12-4 to TRBJ2-5; 7 bases fit TRBD1. The CDR3 covers 16 residues. V shed 4 bases and J 0 bases; nucleotides not matched to a gene: 8. The CDR3 sequence: CASSSLDRSDQETQYF. The CDR3 DNA follows: TGTGCCAGCAGTTCATTGGACAGGTCCGACCAAGAGACCCAGTACTTC.

The rearrangement links TRBV29-1 to TRBJ1-2, with a weak D call TRBD1 (5 bases). Trimming took 6 bases from V and 4 from J, leaving 15 bases between them. The CDR3 contains 13 residues. From germline, CDR1 is SQVTM and CDR2 ANQGSEA. The CDR3 is CSVPGRGSYGYTF. CDR3 bases: TGCAGCGTCCCCGGAAGGGGATCCTATGGCTACACCTTC.

This chain connects TRBV6-5 to TRBJ2-7; 7 bases agree with TRBD1. The DNA matches TRBJ2-5 better at its end, which makes the J call doubtful. The CDR3 contains 13 residues. Germline V gene lookup returns CDR1 MNHEY and CDR2 SVGAGI. The CDR3 loop reads CASKGQGEETQYF. DNA for the CDR3: TGTGCCAGCAAAGGGCAGGGGGAAGAGACCCAGTACTTC.

This clonotype has a handful of counts. The rearrangement links TRBV6-1 to TRBJ2-7; a weak D match, TRBD2 (5 bases). Germline CDR1 MNHNS, CDR2 SASEGT. V was shortened by 6 bases and J by 6 bases, with 12 bases between the two germline ends. The CDR3 is 12 amino acids. The CDR3 DNA follows: TGTGCCAGCAGCGTCACTAGGGTCGAGCAGTACTTC. Its protein is CASSVTRVEQYF.

The CDR3 bases are TGTGCCAGCAGCCTAGGACGCTCCCTGGACGAGCAGTACTTC. As protein: CASSLGRSLDEQYF. The chain carries TRBV7-9 and TRBJ2-7; D not resolved. The CDR3 extends over 14 amino acids. Trimming stripped 5 bases from V and 5 bases from J, with 16 bases between. Germline CDR1 and CDR2: SEHNR and FQNEAQ (reference sequence).

This clonotype was recorded a few times. The chain employs TRBV6-4 and TRBJ2-3; possibly TRBD2 for D (6 bases). V gave up 0 bases and J gave up 4 bases, with 11 bases separating them. The CDR3 totals 15 residues. The germline V gene has CDR1 MRHNA and CDR2 SNTAGT. The CDR3 DNA is TGTGCCAGCAGTGACTCGGCAGGAGGGGCAGATACGCAGTATTTT. It yields the protein CASSDSAGGADTQYF.

The sample holds a few counts of this clonotype. The V call is TRBV3-1, the J call TRBJ2-3, with a possible D match to TRBD2 (6 bases). This CDR3 has 14 amino acids. The germline V and J ends were trimmed by 0 bases and 4 bases, with 8 bases remaining between them. From germline, CDR1 is LGHDT and CDR2 YNNKEL (reference sequence). In DNA, the CDR3 is TGTGCCAGCAGCCAAGACCCTAGCGCAGATACGCAGTATTTT. Its translation is CASSQDPSADTQYF.

V is TRBV4-2 and J is TRBJ2-3; TRBD2 aligns across 8 bases. This CDR3 region has 14 residues. CDR1 and CDR2 from the germline V gene are LGHNA and YNFKEQ. V trimming: 6 bases; J trimming: 3 bases; junction bases outside the gene matches: 5. The CDR3 nucleotides read TGTGCCAGCAGACCCACGGGAGGGACAGATACGCAGTATTTT. The encoded protein is CASRPTGGTDTQYF.

This clonotype was observed a few times. J is TRBJ2-1 and V is TRBV27; D is ambiguous. The CDR3 is made up of 13 amino acids. Trimming took 5 bases from V and 3 from J, leaving 8 bases between them. CDR1 and CDR2 (germline): MNHEY, SMNVEV (reference sequence). CDR3 nucleotides: TGTGCCAGCAGTAAGACCATCTACAATGAGCAGTTCTTC. Translating gives CASSKTIYNEQFF.

There are a few counts of this clonotype. This chain joins TRBV10-3 and TRBJ2-7, with 9 bases lining up with TRBD1. V was clipped by 0 bases and J by 10 bases; unmatched bases: 7. CDR3 length: 14 amino acids. The V gene's germline CDR1 is ENHRY and CDR2 SYGVKD. The CDR3 DNA sequence: TGTGCCATCAGTGAGTCGGCCTCGGGACAGGGCCAGTACTTC. This codes for CAISESASGQGQYF.

In the case of this clonotype: Sequence at one end of the junction differs from germline and may be a read error. This chain joins TRBV20-1 and TRBJ1-1; D might be TRBD1 (5 bases). Germline V gene lookup returns CDR1 DFQATT and CDR2 SNEGSKA (reference sequence). The CDR3 totals 15 residues. The CDR3 sequence is CSARGAAGGVDEAFF. In DNA, the CDR3 is TGCAGTGCCAGAGGGGCAGCGGGGGGAGTAGATGAAGCTTTCTTT.

The chain employs TRBV18 and TRBJ2-2; D not resolved. Germline V gives CDR1 KGHSH, CDR2 LQKENI. The CDR3 spans 13 residues. V was trimmed by 1 base and J by 5 bases, leaving 5 bases between them. CDR3 region: CASSPQGTGELFF. CDR3 nucleotide sequence: TGTGCCAGCTCACCACAGGGAACCGGGGAGCTGTTTTTT.

The chain employs TRBV4-1 and TRBJ2-5, with D unresolved. Trimming removed 5 bases at V and 11 bases at J, with 18 bases between. The CDR3 loop spans 13 amino acids. Per germline, CDR1 MGHRA and CDR2 YSYEKL. CDR3 nucleotides: TGCGCCAGCAGCACCCTCTTCGCAAATGAGCAGTACTTC. It encodes CASSTLFANEQYF.

A single count supports this clonotype. This sequence joins TRBV7-9 and TRBJ1-2; TRBD1 agrees at 7 bases. The CDR3 consists of 16 residues. V shed 5 bases, J shed 8 bases, and the junction held 17 bases outside the gene matches. Germline lookup yields CDR1 SEHNR and CDR2 FQNEAQ (reference sequence). CDR3 sequence: CASSPQGGASVEGYTF. CDR3 nucleotides: TGTGCCAGCAGCCCCCAGGGGGGGGCCTCGGTAGAAGGCTACACCTTC.

This clonotype was seen a handful of times. V gene TRBV11-2 combines with J gene TRBJ2-5; 7 bases map to TRBD1. Trimming cost V 4 bases and J 1 base; bases outside gene matches: 3. Germline loops: CDR1 SGHAT, CDR2 FQNNGV. This CDR3 is 14 amino acids long. CDR3 amino acids: CASSSRDSQETQYF. CDR3 DNA: TGTGCCAGCAGCTCCCGGGACAGCCAAGAGACCCAGTACTTC.

This clonotype has more than one count but fewer than ten. The chain uses TRBV4-1 and TRBJ2-1; 7 nucleotides align to TRBD2. The CDR3 length is 18 residues. Losses at the gene ends were 0 bases for V and 3 bases for J; bases not matched to a gene: 11. Germline loops: CDR1 MGHRA, CDR2 YSYEKL. The CDR3 DNA sequence: TGCGCCAGCAGCCAAGATATGGGGAGCGGGGCCATCTACAATGAGCAGTTCTTC. It translates to CASSQDMGSGAIYNEQFF.

This sequence joins TRBV29-1 and TRBJ2-4, with 8 bases identical to TRBD1. TRBJ2-7 explains the end of the DNA better; the J call may be wrong. This CDR3 has 14 amino acids. In germline, CDR1 is SQVTM, CDR2 ANQGSEA. The DNA for the CDR3 is TGCAGCGTTGCTCCTCGACAGGGGAAGTACGAGCAGTACTTC. It is translated as CSVAPRQGKYEQYF.

The chain joins TRBV20-1 to TRBJ2-1, with TRBD1 identical over 7 bases. With 0 bases clipped from V and 7 bases from J, the junction kept 6 bases outside the gene matches. The CDR3 loop spans 14 amino acids. Germline V lookup: CDR1 DFQATT, CDR2 SNEGSKA (reference sequence). CDR3 DNA sequence: TGCAGTGCTAGAGAAGGGGGCGCAAATAATGAGCAGTTCTTC. It translates to CSAREGGANNEQFF.

Notes on this clonotype: It may be a read error: a sequence one base away is much more abundant. The genes are TRBV5-1 and TRBJ2-5; 9 bases map to TRBD2. The last part of the DNA fits TRBJ2-1 better; the J call may be wrong. Looked up from germline, CDR1 is SGHRS and CDR2 is YFSETQ. This CDR3 has 16 amino acids. The CDR3 coding sequence is TGCGCCAGCAGCTCGGCTTTGCGGGGGGGCGTTGAGACCCAGTTCTTC. It yields the protein CASSSALRGGVETQFF.

The gene calls are TRBV24-1 and TRBJ2-5, with a weak D call TRBD2 (6 bases). The germline V and J ends were trimmed by 4 bases and 3 bases, with 11 bases remaining between them. The germline V gene has CDR1 KGHDR and CDR2 SFDVKD. The CDR3 extends over 14 amino acids. In DNA form, the CDR3 reads TGTGCCACCAGTGAATTCGGCGGGGAAGAGACCCAGTACTTC. It encodes CATSEFGGEETQYF.

This clonotype occurred a few times. The chain employs TRBV29-1 and TRBJ1-1; 8 bases agree with TRBD1. V lost 1 base to trimming and J lost 8 bases; unmatched junction nucleotides: 0. The V gene's germline CDR1 is SQVTM and CDR2 ANQGSEA. The CDR3 has 11 amino acids. The CDR3 sequence is CSVEGDREAFF. The DNA for the CDR3 is TGCAGCGTTGAAGGGGACAGGGAAGCTTTCTTT. Full variable domain (rest looked up from reference TRBV29-1 and TRBJ1-1): SAVISQKPSRDICQRGTSLTIQCQVDSQVTMMFWYRQQPGQSLTLIATANQGSEATYESGFVIDKFPISRPNLTFSTLTVSNMSPEDSSIYLCSVEGDREAFFGQGTRLTVV.

V and J are TRBV7-3 and TRBJ2-3, with TRBD2 as a possible D gene (6 bases). Germline CDR1 SGHTA, CDR2 FQGTGA. The CDR3 runs to 17 residues. V lost 5 bases and J lost 0, with 18 bases in between. In DNA, the CDR3 is TGTGCCAGCAGCCAATACCCTATGAGCGGGAGCACAGATACGCAGTATTTT. The encoded protein is CASSQYPMSGSTDTQYF.

The V call is TRBV11-3, the J call TRBJ2-7; 7 bases line up with TRBD2. CDR3 size: 15 residues. The V segment lost 0 bases and the J segment 0 bases; nucleotides outside the gene matches: 2. Germline CDR1 reads SGHNT; CDR2 reads YENEEA. The chain's CDR3 is CASSLERESSYEQYF. CDR3 nucleotide sequence: TGTGCCAGCAGCTTAGAGCGGGAGAGCTCCTACGAGCAGTACTTC.